One and the same sample provided the 4 T cell receptor beta chains below, sequenced in a study of control samples from healthy donors and cancer patients. Clones were read by immunoSEQ multiplex PCR, and TCRdb kept only the in-frame ones, dropping some. Among under 200,000 clones listed, 91% were seen once. Sample: blood. All receptors come from a young woman in good health.

CDR3 nucleotide sequence: TGTGCCAGCAGCGGGGACAGGGAGGTCTCACCCCTCCACTTT. This encodes CASSGDREVSPLHF. V gene TRBV5-4 combines with J gene TRBJ1-6; 9 bases match TRBD1. The trim removed 4 bases at V and 10 bases at J, leaving 6 bases unmatched. CDR1 and CDR2 from the germline V gene are SGHNT and YYREEE (reference sequence). CDR3 length: 14 residues.

The chain employs TRBV7-8 and TRBJ2-1; D may be TRBD1 or TRBD2 (6 bases each). V lost 1 base and J lost 7, with 8 bases in between. This CDR3 spans 13 amino acids. Germline CDR1 and CDR2: SGHVS and FQNEAQ. This chain's CDR3 is CASSLVGGNEQFF. In DNA, the CDR3 is TGTGCCAGCAGCTTAGTAGGGGGGAATGAGCAGTTCTTC.

The rearrangement links TRBV10-1 to TRBJ2-6, with TRBD2 matching over 11 bases. The germline CDR1 and CDR2 sequences are WNHNN and SYGVQD (reference sequence). V shed 4 bases, J shed 1 base, and the junction held 3 bases outside the gene matches. This CDR3 has 17 residues. The chain's CDR3 is CASSAIAGGSGANVLTF. DNA of the CDR3: TGCGCCAGCAGTGCTATAGCGGGAGGGTCTGGGGCCAACGTCCTGACTTTC.

V usage is TRBV18 and J usage is TRBJ2-3, with 7 bases identical to TRBD1. The CDR3 sequence is 15 residues long. Unmatched junction bases numbered 5, after V lost 4 bases and J lost 1 base. Germline CDR1 KGHSH, CDR2 LQKENI. The CDR3 DNA reads TGTGCCAGCTCACTCCTCCAGGGGGGCACAGATACGCAGTATTTT. The encoded protein is CASSLLQGGTDTQYF.